This T cell receptor beta chain was profiled in a study of blood T cell repertoires in COVID-19. In the study overall: Donors in the United States, Italy and Spain gave samples during acute or convalescent COVID-19. T cells, B-cell-depleted T cells, or PBMCs supplied cDNA or gDNA.

J gave up 0 bases and V 3 bases, and 5 bases lay outside the gene matches. This CDR3 contains 15 residues. CDR1 SGHKS and CDR2 YYEKEE come from the germline V gene (reference sequence). As originally analysed: Estimated nucleated cell counts came from reference gene primer amplification. The repertoire was sequenced with immunoSEQ multiplex PCR; TCRdb's copy has only in-frame clones and lacks some. V and J calls and clone size are those listed in that table; D and trimming were worked out from the DNA. Of over 100,000 clones listed, 81% are singletons. The material sequenced was peripheral blood. The receptor comes from a woman aged 55-69 years with active or convalescent COVID-19. The V call is TRBV5-5, the J call TRBJ1-1; 7 positions agree with TRBD1. CDR3 DNA sequence: TGTGCCAGCAGCTCACCGGGACAGCTGAACACTGAAGCTTTCTTT. This translates into CASSSPGQLNTEAFF.